The source of this T cell receptor beta chain is a study of control samples from healthy donors and cancer patients. The CDR3 has 15 residues. Per germline, CDR1 MNHEY and CDR2 SVGAGI. V was pared by 8 bases and J by 0 bases, with 13 bases between. This table comes from immunoSEQ multiplex PCR, and its TCRdb copy is limited to in-frame clones, with some not included. The sample contains some 65,000 clones, about 80% of which appear only once. The clonotype was recovered from a woman aged 45-65 years with lung cancer. The sample consisted of PBMCs. This sequence joins TRBV6-5 and TRBJ2-2, with D maybe TRBD1 (6 bases). The chain's CDR3 is CASQRTESNTGELFF. CDR3 sequence (DNA): TGTGCCAGCCAAAGGACAGAGTCGAACACCGGGGAGCTGTTTTTT.